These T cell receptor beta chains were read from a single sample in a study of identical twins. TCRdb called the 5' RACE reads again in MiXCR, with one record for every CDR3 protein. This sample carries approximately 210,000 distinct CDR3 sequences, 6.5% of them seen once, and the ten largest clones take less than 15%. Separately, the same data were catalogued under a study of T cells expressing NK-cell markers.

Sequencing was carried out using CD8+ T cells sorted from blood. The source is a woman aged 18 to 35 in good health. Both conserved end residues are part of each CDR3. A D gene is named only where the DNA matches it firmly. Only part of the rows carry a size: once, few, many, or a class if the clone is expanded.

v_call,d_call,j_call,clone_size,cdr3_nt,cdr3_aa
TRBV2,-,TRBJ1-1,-,TGTGCCAGCTGGGGGAACACTGAAGCTTTCTTT,CASWGNTEAFF
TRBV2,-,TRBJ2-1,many,TGTGCCAGCAGTGAAACCAGCGGCCTCTACAATGAGCAGTTCTTC,CASSETSGLYNEQFF
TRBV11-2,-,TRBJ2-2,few,TGTGGCAGCACTAGTGATGGGACCGGGGAGCTGTTTTTT,CGSTSDGTGELFF
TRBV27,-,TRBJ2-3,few,TGTGCCAGCTTCTTTGGGGGGACGCAGTATTTT,CASFFGGTQYF
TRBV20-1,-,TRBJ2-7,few,TGCAGTGTAACTGGTCGGGAAACCTACGAGCAGTACTTC,CSVTGRETYEQYF
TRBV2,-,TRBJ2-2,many,TGTGCCAGCGGGGGGGGCGACACCGGGGAGCTGTTTTTT,CASGGGDTGELFF
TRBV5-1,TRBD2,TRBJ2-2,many,TGCGCCAGCAGCTTGGCCAGCGGGGGGGCTCTCGCCGGGGAGCTGTTTTTT,CASSLASGGALAGELFF
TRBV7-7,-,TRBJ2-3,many,TGTGCCAGCAGCGTAGAGACGGGGGATACGCAGTATTTT,CASSVETGDTQYF
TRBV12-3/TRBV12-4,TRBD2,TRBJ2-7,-,TGTGCCAGCAGTTTAGAGACTAGCGTCACTTACGAGCAGTACTTC,CASSLETSVTYEQYF
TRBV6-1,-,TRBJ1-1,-,TGTGCCAGCAGCCCCCAGGGGCCTAGCACTGAAGCTTTCTTT,CASSPQGPSTEAFF
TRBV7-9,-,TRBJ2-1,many,TGTGCCAGCATGGAGGGTGGGGGGACTCACTACAATGAGCAGTTCTTC,CASMEGGGTHYNEQFF
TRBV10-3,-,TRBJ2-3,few,TGTGCCATCAGTGAATCCGGGGTCACAGATACGCAGTATTTT,CAISESGVTDTQYF
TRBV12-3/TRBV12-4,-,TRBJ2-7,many,TGTGCCAGCAGTTTAATGGGGGGTCTGAGCTACGAGCAGTACTTC,CASSLMGGLSYEQYF
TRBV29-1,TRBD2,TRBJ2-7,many,TGCAGCGTCGTTAGCGGGAGGGCCGGATACGAGCAGTACTTC,CSVVSGRAGYEQYF
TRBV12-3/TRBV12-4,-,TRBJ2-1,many,TGTGCCAGCAGTTTTGGAAGCAATGAGCAGTTCTTC,CASSFGSNEQFF
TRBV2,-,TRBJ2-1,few,TGTGCCAGCAGTGACGTCTTGGCGGGCTCCTACAATGAGCAGTTCTTC,CASSDVLAGSYNEQFF
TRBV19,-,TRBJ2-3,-,TGTGCCAGTAGTATAGCGGGCAGGACAACAGATACGCAGTATTTT,CASSIAGRTTDTQYF
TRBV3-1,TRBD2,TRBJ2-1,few,TGTGCCAGCAGTCTAGAGGACTTTAGCGGGAGGGCAAATGAGCAGTTCTTC,CASSLEDFSGRANEQFF
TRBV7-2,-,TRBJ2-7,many,TGTGCCAGCAGCCCCGGTAGGGCAGCCGTCCGCCATTACGAGCAGTACTTC,CASSPGRAAVRHYEQYF
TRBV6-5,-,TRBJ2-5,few,TGTGCCAGCAGTTACCCAAGATCAGTGGGGGGAGAGACCCAGTACTTC,CASSYPRSVGGETQYF
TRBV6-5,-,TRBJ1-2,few,TGTGCCAGCAGTTACTCGGACGGGAGGAACGGCTACACCTTC,CASSYSDGRNGYTF
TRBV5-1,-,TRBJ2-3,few,TGCGCCAGCAGCTTGGCCTACCTAGGGGAAAACACAGATACGCAGTATTTT,CASSLAYLGENTDTQYF
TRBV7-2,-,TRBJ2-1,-,TGTGCCAGCAGCTCAAATACAGAGCAGTTCTTC,CASSSNTEQFF
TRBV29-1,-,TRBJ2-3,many,TGCAGCGTTGAGGGATTTAGGACTAAACCAGATACGCAGTATTTT,CSVEGFRTKPDTQYF
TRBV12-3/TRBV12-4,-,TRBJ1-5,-,TGTGCCAGCAGTCCCTCCGCAACTGGGGGCAATCAGCCCCAGCATTTT,CASSPSATGGNQPQHF
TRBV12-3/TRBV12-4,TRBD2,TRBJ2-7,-,TGTGCCAGCAGTCCCACCGGGACTAGAGGATCCTACGAGCAGTACTTC,CASSPTGTRGSYEQYF
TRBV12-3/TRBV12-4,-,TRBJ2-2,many,TGTGCCAGCAGTGAGGGGGCCGGGGAGCTGTTTTTT,CASSEGAGELFF
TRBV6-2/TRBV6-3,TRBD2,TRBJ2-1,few,TGTGCCAGCGACCTAGCGGGAGGGAGCAATGAGCAGTTCTTC,CASDLAGGSNEQFF